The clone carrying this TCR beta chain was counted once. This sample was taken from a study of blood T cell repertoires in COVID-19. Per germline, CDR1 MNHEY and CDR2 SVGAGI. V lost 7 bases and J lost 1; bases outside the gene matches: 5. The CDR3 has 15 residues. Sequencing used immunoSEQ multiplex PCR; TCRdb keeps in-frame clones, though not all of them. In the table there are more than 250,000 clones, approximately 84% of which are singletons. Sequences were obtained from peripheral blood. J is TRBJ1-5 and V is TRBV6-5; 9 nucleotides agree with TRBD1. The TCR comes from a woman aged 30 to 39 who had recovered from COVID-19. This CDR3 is CASTGTGNSNQPQHF. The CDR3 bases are TGTGCCAGCACAGGGACAGGGAACAGCAATCAGCCCCAGCATTTT.